This is a list of T cell receptor beta chains from one sample in a study of cytomegalovirus exposure and HLA in healthy donors. Only in-frame clones appear in the TCRdb table, and some are missing; sequencing was by immunoSEQ multiplex PCR. Found here are over 250,000 clones, about nine tenths of them singletons; the top ten hold over 1%. The sequencing input was PBMCs. These receptors came from a woman in her thirties in good health and CMV-seropositive. CDR3s include the opening cysteine and the closing phenylalanine or tryptophan. Each record gives: D gene, J gene, CDR3 length, V gene, clone size, CDR3 protein, CDR3 DNA. The D gene is left open where the match is weak. Not all rows give a size; the values are once, few, many and, for expanded clones, a class.

NA,TRBJ2-7,13,TRBV7-3,NA,CASSLGLKYEQYF,TGTGCCAGCAGCTTAGGACTAAAATACGAGCAGTACTTC
TRBD2,TRBJ2-7,16,TRBV6-5,NA,CASSYGPGGGSYEQYF,TGTGCCAGCAGTTACGGTCCCGGGGGGGGAAGTTACGAGCAGTACTTC
TRBD2,TRBJ2-3,14,TRBV6-5,NA,CASRDEAGADTQYF,TGTGCCAGCAGAGACGAAGCGGGAGCAGATACGCAGTATTTT
TRBD1,TRBJ1-2,13,TRBV7-8,few,CASSLRTGYGYTF,TGTGCCAGCAGCTTACGGACAGGCTATGGCTACACCTTC
TRBD2,TRBJ2-3,14,TRBV2,NA,CASRGTSGPDTQYF,TGTGCCAGCAGAGGGACTAGCGGTCCAGATACGCAGTATTTT
TRBD1,TRBJ1-3,14,TRBV5-1,NA,CASSVRTGGNTIYF,TGCGCCAGCAGCGTCCGGACAGGGGGAAACACCATATATTTT
NA,TRBJ1-5,16,TRBV4-2,NA,CASSQDRSSSNQPQHF,TGTGCCAGCAGCCAAGACCGTAGCAGTAGCAATCAGCCCCAGCATTTT
NA,TRBJ2-1,14,TRBV29-1,NA,CSVDGAVGYNEQFF,TGCAGCGTTGACGGTGCTGTCGGATACAATGAGCAGTTCTTC
NA,TRBJ2-5,14,TRBV4-3,NA,CASSLVYREETQYF,TGCGCCAGCAGCCTTGTATACAGGGAAGAGACCCAGTACTTC
NA,TRBJ2-3,14,TRBV7-8,NA,CASSLPTRTDTQYF,TGTGCCAGCAGCTTACCTACACGCACAGATACGCAGTATTTT
NA,TRBJ2-7,11,TRBV29-1,NA,CSVGTGYEQYF,TGCAGCGTTGGAACAGGGTACGAGCAGTACTTC
NA,TRBJ2-3,16,TRBV7-8,few,CASSLLTQFHGDTQYF,TGTGCCAGCAGCCTCCTCACTCAGTTCCACGGGGATACGCAGTATTTT
TRBD2,TRBJ2-2,18,TRBV28,NA,CASSFGLAMESNTGELFF,TGTGCCAGCAGTTTCGGACTAGCGATGGAATCGAACACCGGGGAGCTGTTTTTT
NA,TRBJ2-7,15,TRBV29-1,NA,CSVFGRHQNSYEQYF,TGCAGCGTTTTTGGTCGTCATCAAAACTCCTACGAGCAGTACTTC
NA,TRBJ2-3,15,TRBV27,once,CASSLGGRAQDTQYF,TGTGCCAGCAGTTTAGGTGGCAGGGCACAAGATACGCAGTATTTT
TRBD2,TRBJ2-7,17,TRBV30,NA,CAWSVRTSGSFWGEQYF,TGTGCCTGGAGTGTAAGGACTAGCGGGAGCTTTTGGGGCGAGCAGTACTTC
TRBD1,TRBJ1-1,16,TRBV4-1,NA,CASSQEGLGTANEAFF,TGCGCCAGCAGCCAAGAAGGACTTGGGACAGCCAATGAAGCTTTCTTT
TRBD1,TRBJ1-5,16,TRBV11-2,NA,CASSSDRVSGNQPQHF,TGTGCCAGCAGCTCCGACAGGGTGTCGGGCAATCAGCCCCAGCATTTT
TRBD2,TRBJ2-4,18,TRBV27,NA,CASSLFGSAGGAQNIQYF,TGTGCCAGCAGTTTATTTGGTTCGGCGGGAGGGGCCCAAAACATTCAGTACTTC
TRBD1,TRBJ2-7,16,TRBV4-1,NA,CASSQREDRAGYEQYF,TGCGCCAGCAGCCAGCGTGAGGACAGGGCCGGTTACGAGCAGTACTTC
TRBD2,TRBJ2-1,15,TRBV7-6,NA,CASRLSGTGDNEQFF,TGTGCCAGCAGGTTGAGCGGGACTGGTGACAATGAGCAGTTCTTC
NA,TRBJ2-7,14,TRBV4-2,few,CASSQGGQSYEQYF,TGTGCCAGCAGCCAAGGCGGCCAGTCCTACGAGCAGTACTTC
NA,TRBJ2-7,11,TRBV19,NA,CARGATYEQYF,TGTGCCAGAGGAGCGACCTACGAGCAGTACTTC
NA,TRBJ1-1,13,TRBV7-2,NA,CASSLISGPEAFF,TGTGCCAGCAGCTTAATATCGGGGCCTGAAGCTTTCTTT
TRBD2,TRBJ2-7,15,TRBV18,NA,CASSPSGTSAYEQYF,TGTGCCAGCTCACCATCCGGGACTAGCGCCTACGAGCAGTACTTC
NA,TRBJ2-1,15,TRBV11-2,NA,CASGKGSLDYNEQFF,TGTGCCAGCGGTAAAGGCTCACTCGACTACAATGAGCAGTTCTTC
TRBD2,TRBJ2-1,14,TRBV4-3,NA,CASSQNPGGVVQFF,TGCGCCAGCAGCCAGAACCCGGGGGGGGTTGTGCAGTTCTTC
TRBD2,TRBJ2-7,15,TRBV28,NA,CASSFSASGAYEQYF,TGTGCCAGCAGTTTCTCGGCTAGCGGGGCCTACGAGCAGTACTTC
NA,TRBJ1-4,15,TRBV9,NA,CASSATGTTNEKLFF,TGTGCCAGCAGCGCCACCGGGACAACTAATGAAAAACTGTTTTTT
TRBD1,TRBJ1-2,14,TRBV27,few,CASSSTGRQGGYTF,TGTGCCAGCAGTTCCACGGGACGACAGGGTGGCTACACCTTC
NA,TRBJ2-2,11,TRBV30,once,CALTTVGELFF,TGTGCACTCACGACAGTCGGGGAGCTGTTTTTT
TRBD1,TRBJ2-7,14,TRBV28,NA,CASSPGDRAREQYF,TGTGCCAGCAGTCCCGGGGACAGGGCTCGGGAGCAGTACTTC
TRBD1,TRBJ1-4,16,TRBV6-4,NA,CASSAGPGTGHEKLFF,TGTGCCAGCAGTGCCGGACCCGGGACAGGGCATGAAAAACTGTTTTTT
NA,TRBJ1-5,13,TRBV2,NA,CASSPTTGQPQHF,TGTGCCAGCAGTCCCACGACAGGCCAGCCCCAGCATTTT
NA,TRBJ2-2,16,TRBV30,few,CALRRGRARNTGELFF,TGTGCCTTACGACGCGGACGGGCTCGAAACACCGGGGAGCTGTTTTTT
NA,TRBJ2-3,14,TRBV5-1,once,CASSLGRYTDTQYF,TGCGCCAGCAGCTTGGGCAGGTACACAGATACGCAGTATTTT
NA,TRBJ1-2,12,TRBV2,once,CATAGAVTGYTF,TGTGCCACGGCAGGGGCAGTCACTGGCTACACCTTC
TRBD1,TRBJ2-7,10,TRBV20-1,NA,CSAAQGEQYF,TGCAGTGCTGCACAGGGGGAGCAGTACTTC
NA,TRBJ1-5,14,TRBV15,NA,CATSLGRVLLPQHF,TGTGCCACCAGCCTCGGGAGGGTCCTCTTACCCCAGCATTTT
NA,TRBJ1-5,14,TRBV30,once,CAWSNGGGGKPQHF,TGTGCCTGGAGTAATGGCGGGGGGGGAAAGCCCCAGCATTTT